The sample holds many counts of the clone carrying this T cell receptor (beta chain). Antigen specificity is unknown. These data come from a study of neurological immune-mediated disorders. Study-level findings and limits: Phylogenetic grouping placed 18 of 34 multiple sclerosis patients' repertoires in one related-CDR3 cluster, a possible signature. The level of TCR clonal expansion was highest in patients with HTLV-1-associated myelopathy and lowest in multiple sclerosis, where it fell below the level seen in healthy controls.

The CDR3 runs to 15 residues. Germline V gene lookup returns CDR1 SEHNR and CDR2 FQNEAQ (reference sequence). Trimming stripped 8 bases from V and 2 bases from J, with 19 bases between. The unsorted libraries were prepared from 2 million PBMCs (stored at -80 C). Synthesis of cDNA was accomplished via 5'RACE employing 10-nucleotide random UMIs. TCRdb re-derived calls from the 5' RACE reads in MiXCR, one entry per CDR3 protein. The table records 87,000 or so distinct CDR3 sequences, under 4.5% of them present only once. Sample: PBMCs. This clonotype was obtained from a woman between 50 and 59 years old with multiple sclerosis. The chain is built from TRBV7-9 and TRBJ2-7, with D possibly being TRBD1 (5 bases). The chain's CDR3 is CASEVSAQGAYEQYF. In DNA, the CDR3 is TGTGCCAGCGAGGTTTCCGCGCAGGGTGCCTACGAGCAGTACTTC.